These T cell receptor beta chains were read from a single sample in a study of blood T cell repertoires in COVID-19. Sequencing used immunoSEQ multiplex PCR; TCRdb keeps in-frame clones, though not all of them. The sample includes approximately 200,000 clones, 94% seen only once; the top ten take roughly 0.7%. Sequencing was carried out using peripheral blood. The receptors were sampled from a man younger than 45 with COVID-19, enrolled during active disease. CDR3s include the opening cysteine and the closing phenylalanine or tryptophan. Each record gives: D gene, J gene, clone size, V gene, CDR3 protein, CDR3 DNA. The D gene is left open where the match is weak. Rows give clone size only sometimes, using once, few, many, or a class for an expanded clone.

>TRBD2|TRBJ2-7|NA|TRBV7-9
CASTPGGSYEQYF
TGTGCCAGCACCCCGGGGGGGTCCTACGAGCAGTACTTC
>TRBD1|TRBJ2-5|NA|TRBV5-1
CASSSQGEETQYF
TGCGCCAGCAGCTCCCAGGGGGAAGAGACCCAGTACTTC
>TRBD2|TRBJ2-3|NA|TRBV29-1
CSVEGGTSGSTDTQYF
TGCAGCGTTGAAGGGGGGACTAGCGGTAGCACAGATACGCAGTATTTT
>NA|TRBJ1-5|NA|TRBV2
CASSEGGSQPQHF
TGTGCCAGCAGTGAAGGAGGGTCCCAGCCCCAGCATTTT
>TRBD1|TRBJ1-4|NA|TRBV30
CAWSGTGGQKLFF
TGTGCCTGGAGTGGGACAGGGGGGCAAAAACTGTTTTTT
>TRBD1|TRBJ1-3|NA|TRBV19
CASSIDRGFGNTIYF
TGTGCCAGTAGTATCGACAGGGGGTTCGGAAACACCATATATTTT
>NA|TRBJ1-3|NA|TRBV11-2
CASSLVSPGNTIYF
TGTGCCAGCAGCTTAGTGTCCCCGGGAAACACCATATATTTT
>TRBD1|TRBJ1-1|NA|TRBV19
CASSASGGAGTEAFF
TGTGCCAGTAGTGCCTCAGGGGGCGCGGGCACTGAAGCTTTCTTT
>NA|TRBJ2-2|NA|TRBV29-1
CSAFQGPGTGELFF
TGCAGCGCGTTCCAGGGTCCGGGCACCGGGGAGCTGTTTTTT
>TRBD1|TRBJ1-3|NA|TRBV11-1
CASSWDRSGNTIYF
TGTGCCAGCAGCTGGGACAGGTCTGGAAACACCATATATTTT
>TRBD1|TRBJ2-7|once|TRBV29-1
CSVAGTGGSYEQYF
TGCAGCGTCGCAGGGACAGGGGGGTCCTACGAGCAGTACTTC
>TRBD1|TRBJ1-6|NA|TRBV7-9
CASSLLPGQGDSPLHF
TGTGCCAGCAGCCTATTACCGGGACAGGGGGATTCACCCCTCCACTTT
>NA|TRBJ2-2|NA|TRBV2
CASSIQDPNTGELFF
TGTGCCAGCAGTATACAGGATCCGAACACCGGGGAGCTGTTTTTT
>TRBD1|TRBJ2-2|NA|TRBV2
CASRGQESTGELFF
TGTGCCAGCAGGGGACAGGAATCTACCGGGGAGCTGTTTTTT
>TRBD2|TRBJ2-2|NA|TRBV9
CASSVRSGGSNTGELFF
TGTGCCAGCAGCGTAAGGAGCGGGGGGTCGAACACCGGGGAGCTGTTTTTT
>TRBD1|TRBJ1-2|NA|TRBV5-4
CASSLTGDRAYGYTF
TGTGCCAGCAGTTTAACGGGGGACAGGGCCTATGGCTACACCTTC
>TRBD1|TRBJ2-1|NA|TRBV5-1
CASSFGQGHYNEQFF
TGCGCCAGCAGCTTCGGACAGGGTCACTACAATGAGCAGTTCTTC
>TRBD2|TRBJ2-1|NA|TRBV3-1/TRBV3-2
CASSQGTAGAYNEQFF
TGTGCCAGCAGCCAAGGAACAGCGGGGGCGTACAATGAGCAGTTCTTC
>NA|TRBJ2-7|NA|TRBV18
CASSRARVQANDEQYF
TGTGCCAGCTCACGTGCGAGGGTCCAGGCCAACGACGAGCAGTACTTC
>NA|TRBJ1-5|NA|TRBV25-1
CASSDRQSNQPQHF
TGTGCCAGCAGTGACAGACAGAGCAATCAGCCCCAGCATTTT
>TRBD1|TRBJ1-5|NA|TRBV27
CASSFLGQGAYQPQHF
TGTGCCAGCAGTTTCCTGGGACAGGGGGCATATCAGCCCCAGCATTTT
>NA|TRBJ1-5|NA|TRBV6-1
CASSEERQWQGNQPQHF
TGTGCCAGCAGCGAAGAGAGACAGTGGCAGGGGAATCAGCCCCAGCATTTT
>TRBD1|TRBJ1-3|NA|TRBV5-5
CASSLDPDRDGNTIYF
TGTGCCAGCAGCTTGGACCCAGACAGGGACGGAAACACCATATATTTT
>NA|TRBJ1-6|NA|TRBV6-2/TRBV6-3
CASSGQVGNSPLHF
TGTGCCAGCAGTGGGCAGGTTGGAAATTCACCCCTCCACTTT
>NA|TRBJ2-7|NA|TRBV9
CASSVATETYEQYF
TGTGCCAGCAGCGTAGCTACAGAAACCTACGAGCAGTACTTC
>TRBD1|TRBJ2-1|NA|TRBV5-4
CASSFRGRVNEQFF
TGTGCCAGCAGCTTCAGGGGGCGCGTAAATGAGCAGTTCTTC
>NA|TRBJ2-7|NA|TRBV6-5
CASSYSILAEQYF
TGTGCCAGCAGTTACTCGATATTGGCCGAGCAGTACTTC
>NA|TRBJ1-5|once|TRBV19
CASSMGLGYSNQPQHF
TGTGCCAGTAGTATGGGGCTGGGTTATAGCAATCAGCCCCAGCATTTT
>NA|TRBJ1-3|NA|TRBV7-6
CASSLDDRFSGNTIYF
TGTGCCAGCAGCTTAGACGACAGGTTCTCTGGAAACACCATATATTTT
>NA|TRBJ1-1|NA|TRBV3-1/TRBV3-2
CASSQDRQWANTEAFF
TGTGCCAGCAGCCAAGATAGACAGTGGGCGAACACTGAAGCTTTCTTT
>NA|TRBJ1-3|once|TRBV6-5
CASKRESSGNTIYF
TGTGCCAGTAAACGGGAAAGCTCTGGAAACACCATATATTTT
>NA|TRBJ1-1|once|TRBV29-1
CSVETAEAFF
TGCAGCGTTGAGACAGCTGAAGCTTTCTTT
>NA|TRBJ2-3|NA|TRBV19
CASRRQTTDTQYF
TGTGCCAGTAGACGACAGACCACAGATACGCAGTATTTT
>TRBD1|TRBJ1-6|NA|TRBV28
CASSSPGTGGSSYNSPLHF
TGTGCCAGCAGTTCCCCCGGGACAGGGGGGAGCTCCTATAATTCACCCCTCCACTTT
>TRBD1|TRBJ2-5|NA|TRBV11-2
CASSLGGGTGRAETQYF
TGTGCCAGCAGCTTAGGTGGTGGGACAGGGAGGGCGGAGACCCAGTACTTC
>TRBD1|TRBJ2-2|NA|TRBV7-9
CASSTGGSNTGELFF
TGTGCCAGCAGCACAGGGGGCTCGAACACCGGGGAGCTGTTTTTT
>NA|TRBJ1-1|NA|TRBV12-3/TRBV12-4
CASREWANTEAFF
TGTGCCAGCAGAGAATGGGCGAACACTGAAGCTTTCTTT
>TRBD1|TRBJ2-2|NA|TRBV7-9
CASSNGQVETGELFF
TGTGCCAGCAGCAACGGACAGGTAGAAACCGGGGAGCTGTTTTTT
>NA|TRBJ2-1|NA|TRBV7-9
CASSLAGANNEQFF
TGTGCCAGCAGCTTAGCGGGGGCCAACAATGAGCAGTTCTTC
>NA|TRBJ1-4|NA|TRBV2
CATREVNEKLFF
TGTGCCACTCGAGAGGTGAATGAAAAACTGTTTTTT
>TRBD2|TRBJ2-7|NA|TRBV2
CASLLEAGGPHEQYF
TGTGCCAGCCTTCTAGAAGCGGGGGGGCCCCACGAGCAGTACTTC
>TRBD1|TRBJ2-3|NA|TRBV5-1
CASSVTGLTDTQYF
TGCGCCAGCAGCGTGACAGGGCTCACAGATACGCAGTATTTT
>NA|TRBJ1-6|NA|TRBV6-5
CASRRGNSPLHF
TGTGCCAGCAGAAGAGGGAATTCACCCCTCCACTTT
>NA|TRBJ1-2|NA|TRBV19
CATSPGTERSGYTF
TGTGCCACCTCCCCAGGGACTGAGCGTTCTGGCTACACCTTC
>TRBD1|TRBJ1-1|NA|TRBV6-5
CASSYSLFPGGTEAFF
TGTGCCAGCAGTTACTCACTTTTCCCAGGGGGCACTGAAGCTTTCTTT
>TRBD2|TRBJ2-2|NA|TRBV6-2/TRBV6-3
CASSYSVAGAGTGELFF
TGTGCCAGCAGTTACAGCGTAGCGGGGGCTGGCACCGGGGAGCTGTTTTTT
>NA|TRBJ2-3|NA|TRBV18
CASSPEDTDTQYF
TGTGCCAGCTCACCAGAGGACACAGATACGCAGTATTTT
>NA|TRBJ1-5|few|TRBV2
CASSEPAGVQPQHF
TGTGCCAGCAGTGAGCCGGCAGGGGTTCAGCCCCAGCATTTT
>NA|TRBJ2-5|NA|TRBV6-1
CASSEKGWYSQETQYF
TGTGCCAGCAGTGAAAAGGGGTGGTACAGTCAAGAGACCCAGTACTTC
>TRBD2|TRBJ2-7|NA|TRBV13
CASSERGASYEQYF
TGTGCCAGCAGCGAGCGGGGGGCATCCTACGAGCAGTACTTC
>NA|TRBJ1-2|few|TRBV6-1
CASSESGGYTF
TGTGCCAGCAGTGAATCCGGTGGCTACACCTTC
>NA|TRBJ1-2|NA|TRBV19
CASSLGNRAWDGYTF
TGTGCCAGTAGTCTTGGGAACAGGGCGTGGGATGGCTACACCTTC
>NA|TRBJ1-5|NA|TRBV11-2
CASSQDPNQPQHF
TGTGCCAGCAGTCAGGATCCCAATCAGCCCCAGCATTTT
>TRBD1|TRBJ2-7|NA|TRBV6-5
CASSYSTGTYEQYF
TGTGCCAGCAGTTACTCGACAGGGACCTACGAGCAGTACTTC
>NA|TRBJ1-1|NA|TRBV27
CAVGPGTNTEAFF
TGTGCCGTCGGCCCTGGGACAAACACTGAAGCTTTCTTT